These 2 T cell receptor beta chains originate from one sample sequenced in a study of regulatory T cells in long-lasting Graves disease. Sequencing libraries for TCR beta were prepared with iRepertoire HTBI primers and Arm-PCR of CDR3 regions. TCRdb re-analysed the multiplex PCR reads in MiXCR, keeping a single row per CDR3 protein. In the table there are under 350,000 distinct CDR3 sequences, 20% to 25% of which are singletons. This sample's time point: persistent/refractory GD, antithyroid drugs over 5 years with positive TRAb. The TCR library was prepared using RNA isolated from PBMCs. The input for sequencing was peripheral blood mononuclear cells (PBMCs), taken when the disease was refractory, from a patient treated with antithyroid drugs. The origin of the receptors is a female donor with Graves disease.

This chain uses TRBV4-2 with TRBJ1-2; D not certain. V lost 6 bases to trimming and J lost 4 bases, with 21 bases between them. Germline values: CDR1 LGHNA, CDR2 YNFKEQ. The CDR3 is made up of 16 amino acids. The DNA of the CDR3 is TGTGCCAGCAGGCAAACCCGAGAGGATTGGTCCTATGGCTACACCTTC. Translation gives CASRQTREDWSYGYTF.

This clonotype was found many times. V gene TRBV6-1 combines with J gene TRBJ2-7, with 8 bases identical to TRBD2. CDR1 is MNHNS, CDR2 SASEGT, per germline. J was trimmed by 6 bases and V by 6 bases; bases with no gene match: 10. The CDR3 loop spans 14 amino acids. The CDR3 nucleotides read TGTGCCAGCAGCAACAGCGGGAGTAGGAGCGAGCAGTACTTC. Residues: CASSNSGSRSEQYF.